This TCR beta chain is drawn from a study of T-cell reconstitution after alpha-beta-depleted transplantation in children. Notes on the study in general: Surviving recipient T cells and thymic progenitors accounted for the high day-60 TCRbeta diversity observed in some patients. About two months after transplant, alpha-beta T cells reportedly came from several hundred expanded graft clones. The main origin of T-cell counts and diversity one year after transplant was newly produced T cells.

This CDR3 comprises 14 residues. With 1 base removed from V and 4 bases from J, the gap between germline ends came to 7 bases. The germline V gene has CDR1 LGHDT and CDR2 YNNKEL (reference sequence). For TCRbeta, the library was prepared with unique molecular identifiers. TCRdb re-called the PCR reads through MiXCR, storing one row per CDR3 protein. The table shows 5,500 to 8,000 distinct CDR3 sequences, with more than 15% occurring only once. This clonotype was seen at least ten times. Its antigen is currently unknown. Material: PBMCs, obtained before TCRalphabeta/CD19-depleted stem cell transplant. J is TRBJ2-2 and V is TRBV3-1; the D gene is possibly TRBD2 (6 bases). The TCR was taken from a boy younger than 10 with acute lymphoblastic leukemia, due to receive a stem cell transplant. In DNA, the CDR3 is TGTGCCAGCAGCCAAGTCGGGGGCACCGGGGAGCTGTTTTTT. As protein: CASSQVGGTGELFF.